The clone carrying this T cell receptor (beta chain) was seen many times. No antigen is known for it. The CDR3 covers 15 residues. The germline V and J ends were trimmed by 6 bases and 12 bases, with 27 bases remaining between them. CDR1 is DFQATT, CDR2 SNEGSKA, per germline (reference sequence). The data belong to a study of neurological immune-mediated disorders. Study-wide results and caveats: The multiple sclerosis repertoire cluster lacked an association with any feature, whether clinical or MRI.

Sequencing of 15-18 subjects in each run yielded over 190 million TCR-beta sequences. TCRdb passed the 5' RACE reads through MiXCR, listing each CDR3 protein once. This sample has roughly 100,000 distinct CDR3 sequences, with roughly 3.5% found just once. The chain recombines TRBV20-1 with TRBJ1-3; TRBD1 might be the D (5 bases). The receptor comes from a woman aged 18-29 years with multiple sclerosis. The sample comprised PBMCs. CDR3 DNA: TGCAGTGCCACAACCGGGACGAGCTCTGGAAAAAACATATATTTT. It translates to CSATTGTSSGKNIYF.